A selection of T cell receptor beta chains follows, all from one sample in a study of immune cell composition in non-small cell lung cancer. TCRdb keeps only in-frame clones here, not all; method: immunoSEQ multiplex PCR. The sample yields about 1,400 clones, approximately 71% seen once. The sample was lung tumor tissue. Receptors were obtained from a human donor with non-small cell lung cancer. Both conserved end residues are part of each CDR3. A D gene is named only where the DNA matches it firmly. Clone size, where shown, is once, few, many, or a class for clones that have expanded.

d_call	j_call	v_call	clone_size	cdr3_aa	cdr3_nt
TRBD1	TRBJ2-7	TRBV9	.	CASSVGPDRDYEQYF	TGTGCCAGCAGCGTAGGGCCCGACAGGGACTACGAGCAGTACTTC
TRBD2	TRBJ2-2	TRBV11-2	.	CASSLLSSGATGELFF	TGTGCCAGCAGCTTATTATCCAGCGGGGCCACCGGGGAGCTGTTTTTT
.	TRBJ2-1	TRBV10-3	.	CAISKGVGQPNNEQFF	TGTGCCATCAGCAAGGGGGTAGGACAGCCCAACAATGAGCAGTTCTTC
.	TRBJ2-1	TRBV2	.	CASNSASRDNEQFF	TGTGCCAGCAATTCGGCTAGCAGAGACAATGAGCAGTTCTTC
.	TRBJ1-1	TRBV19	.	CASSNAGNTEAFF	TGTGCCAGTAGTAACGCAGGGAACACTGAAGCTTTCTTT
TRBD1	TRBJ1-4	TRBV6-1	.	CASSPWTGRSEKLFF	TGTGCCAGCAGTCCCTGGACAGGGCGAAGTGAAAAACTGTTTTTT
.	TRBJ1-1	TRBV29-1	large	CSVRVNTEAFF	TGCAGCGTTCGGGTGAACACTGAAGCTTTCTTT
.	TRBJ1-4	TRBV30	few	CAWSAGVGATNEKLFF	TGTGCCTGGAGTGCAGGGGTTGGGGCAACTAATGAAAAACTGTTTTTT
TRBD2	TRBJ2-3	TRBV7-3	.	CASSLIAGANTDTQYF	TGTGCCAGCAGCTTAATAGCGGGGGCCAACACAGATACGCAGTATTTT
TRBD2	TRBJ2-5	TRBV6-4	.	CASSGSRGETQYF	TGTGCCAGCAGTGGTTCGCGGGGGGAGACCCAGTACTTC
.	TRBJ1-1	TRBV6-5	.	CASSRPDNANTEAFF	TGTGCCAGCAGCCGACCCGACAACGCGAACACTGAAGCTTTCTTT
TRBD1	TRBJ1-5	TRBV6-1	.	CASTLAQGGNQPQHF	TGTGCCAGCACCCTCGCCCAGGGGGGTAATCAGCCCCAGCATTTT
TRBD1	TRBJ1-5	TRBV27	.	CASRGTGNNQPQHF	TGTGCCAGCAGGGGGACAGGGAACAATCAGCCCCAGCATTTT
TRBD1	TRBJ1-5	TRBV5-4	.	CASSLDRGNQPQHF	TGTGCCAGCAGCCTCGACAGGGGCAATCAGCCCCAGCATTTT
TRBD1	TRBJ1-2	TRBV7-6	.	CASSLEGDRGLVYGYTF	TGTGCCAGCAGCTTAGAGGGTGACAGGGGGCTAGTATATGGCTACACCTTC
TRBD2	TRBJ2-7	TRBV7-3	.	CASSLSGSMVYEQYF	TGTGCCAGCAGCTTAAGCGGGAGTATGGTCTACGAGCAGTACTTC